The present entry profiles one T cell receptor beta chain with its context. The sample originates from a study of blood T cell repertoires in COVID-19. Study-level background: Specimens from acute and convalescent COVID-19 originated in the United States, Italy and Spain.

In the study's own analysis: Amplified reference gene primers provided the basis for estimating nucleated cell counts. Sequencing used immunoSEQ multiplex PCR; TCRdb keeps in-frame clones, though not all of them. Clone size and the V and J calls come from that table; the DNA yielded D and trimming. The sample lists 130,000 to 150,000 clones, roughly 82% occurring once. Trimming removed 0 bases at V and 0 bases at J, with 15 bases between. The CDR3 spans 18 residues. Looked up from germline, CDR1 is SGHRS and CDR2 is YFSETQ. The J gene is TRBJ1-4, the V gene TRBV5-1, with no clear D. Specimen: peripheral blood. The clonotype comes from a human donor in a cohort sampled during active COVID-19. The CDR3 loop reads CASSLGLRPPATNEKLFF. CDR3 DNA: TGCGCCAGCAGCTTGGGACTACGGCCGCCTGCAACTAATGAAAAACTGTTTTTT.